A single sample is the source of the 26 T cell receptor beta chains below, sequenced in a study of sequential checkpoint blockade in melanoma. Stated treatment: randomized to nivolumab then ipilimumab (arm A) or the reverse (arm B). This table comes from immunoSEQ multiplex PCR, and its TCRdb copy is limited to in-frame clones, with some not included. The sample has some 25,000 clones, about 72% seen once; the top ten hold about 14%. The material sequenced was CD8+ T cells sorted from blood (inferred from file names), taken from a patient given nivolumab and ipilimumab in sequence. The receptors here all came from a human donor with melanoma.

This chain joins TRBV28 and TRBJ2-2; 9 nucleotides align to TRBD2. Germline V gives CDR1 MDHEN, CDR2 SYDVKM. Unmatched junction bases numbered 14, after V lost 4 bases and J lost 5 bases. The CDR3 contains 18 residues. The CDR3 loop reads CASSSFLSGGTRTGELFF. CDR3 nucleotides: TGTGCCAGCAGTTCCTTTCTTAGCGGGGGAACGCGGACCGGGGAGCTGTTTTTT.

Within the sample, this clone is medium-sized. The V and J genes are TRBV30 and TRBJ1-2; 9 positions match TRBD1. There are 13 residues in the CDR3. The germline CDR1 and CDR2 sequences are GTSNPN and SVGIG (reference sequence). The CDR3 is CATHPGQGPGYTF. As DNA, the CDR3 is TGTGCTACTCATCCGGGACAGGGTCCTGGCTACACCTTC. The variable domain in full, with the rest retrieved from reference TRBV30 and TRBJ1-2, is SQTIHQWPATLVQPVGSPLSLECTVEGTSNPNLYWYRQAAGRGLQLLFYSVGIGQISSEVPQNLSASRPQDRQFILSSKKLLLSDSGFYLCATHPGQGPGYTFGSGTRLTVV.

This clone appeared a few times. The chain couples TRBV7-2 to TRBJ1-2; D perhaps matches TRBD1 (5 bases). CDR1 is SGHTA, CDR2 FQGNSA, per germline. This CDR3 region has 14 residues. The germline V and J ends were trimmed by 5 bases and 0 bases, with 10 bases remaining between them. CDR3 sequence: CASSLTTANYGYTF. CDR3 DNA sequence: TGTGCCAGCAGCCTCACGACAGCTAACTATGGCTACACCTTC.

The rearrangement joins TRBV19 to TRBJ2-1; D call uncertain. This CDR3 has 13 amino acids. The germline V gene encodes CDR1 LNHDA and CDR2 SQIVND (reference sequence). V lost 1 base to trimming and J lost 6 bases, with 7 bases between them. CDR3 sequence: CASSIGSSNEQFF. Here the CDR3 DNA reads TGTGCCAGTAGTATAGGTTCCAGCAATGAGCAGTTCTTC.

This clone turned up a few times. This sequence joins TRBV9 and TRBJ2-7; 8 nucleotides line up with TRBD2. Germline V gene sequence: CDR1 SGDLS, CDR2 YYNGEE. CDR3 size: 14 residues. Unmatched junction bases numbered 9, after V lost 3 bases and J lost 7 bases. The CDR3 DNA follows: TGTGCCAGCAGCGACGGGGGGGAGACAGATGAGCAGTACTTC. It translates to CASSDGGETDEQYF.

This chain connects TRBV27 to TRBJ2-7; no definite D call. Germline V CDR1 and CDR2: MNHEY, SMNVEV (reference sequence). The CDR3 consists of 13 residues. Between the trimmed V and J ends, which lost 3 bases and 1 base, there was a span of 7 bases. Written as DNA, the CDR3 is TGTGCCAGCAGTTTTGGCAGGTCCTACGAGCAGTACTTC. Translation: CASSFGRSYEQYF.

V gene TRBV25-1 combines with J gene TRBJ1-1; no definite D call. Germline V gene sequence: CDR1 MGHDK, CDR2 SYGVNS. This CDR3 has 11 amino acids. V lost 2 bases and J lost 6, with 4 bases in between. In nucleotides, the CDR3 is TGTGCCAGCAGTGAAGGCCCTGAAGCTTTCTTT. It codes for CASSEGPEAFF. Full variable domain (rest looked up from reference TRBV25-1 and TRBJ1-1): EADIYQTPRYLVIGTGKKITLECSQTMGHDKMYWYQQDPGMELHLIHYSYGVNSTEKGDLSSESTVSRIRTEHFPLTLESARPSHTSQYLCASSEGPEAFFGQGTRLTVV.

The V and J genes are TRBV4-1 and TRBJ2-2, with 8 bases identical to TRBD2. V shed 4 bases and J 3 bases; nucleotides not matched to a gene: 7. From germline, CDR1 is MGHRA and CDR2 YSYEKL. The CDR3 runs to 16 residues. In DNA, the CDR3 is TGCGCCAGCAGCCTCACCTTAGCGGGGTACACCGGGGAGCTGTTTTTT. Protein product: CASSLTLAGYTGELFF.

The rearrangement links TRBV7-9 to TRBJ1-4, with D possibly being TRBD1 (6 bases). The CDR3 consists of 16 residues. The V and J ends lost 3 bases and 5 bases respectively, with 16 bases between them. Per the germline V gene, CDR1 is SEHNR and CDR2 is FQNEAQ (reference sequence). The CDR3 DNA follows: TGTGCCAGCAGCTTGGGGCGGCGGACAGTAAATGAAAAACTGTTTTTT. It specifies CASSLGRRTVNEKLFF.

The chain's CDR3 is CASSLFPPGQGRDQPQHF. DNA for the CDR3: TGTGCCAGCAGTTTATTTCCCCCGGGACAGGGGAGGGATCAGCCCCAGCATTTT. The rearrangement joins TRBV27 to TRBJ1-5, with 10 bases identical to TRBD1. Germline CDR1 reads MNHEY; CDR2 reads SMNVEV (reference sequence). The CDR3 has 18 residues. The V segment lost 1 base and the J segment 5 bases; nucleotides outside the gene matches: 11.

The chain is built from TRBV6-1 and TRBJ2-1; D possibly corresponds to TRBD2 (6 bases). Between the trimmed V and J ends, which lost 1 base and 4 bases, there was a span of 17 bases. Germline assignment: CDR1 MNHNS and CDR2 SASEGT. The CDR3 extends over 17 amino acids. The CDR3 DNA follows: TGTGCCAGCAGTGAAGAGGAGGAGGGTGATAAGTACAATGAGCAGTTCTTC. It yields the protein CASSEEEEGDKYNEQFF.

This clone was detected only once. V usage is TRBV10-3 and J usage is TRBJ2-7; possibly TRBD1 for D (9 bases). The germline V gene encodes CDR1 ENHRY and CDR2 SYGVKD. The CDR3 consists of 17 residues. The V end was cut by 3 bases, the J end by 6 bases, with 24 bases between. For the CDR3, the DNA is TGTGCCATCAGTGACCCCGCGGACAGGGGCGGGGGGTTCGAGCAGTACTTC. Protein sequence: CAISDPADRGGGFEQYF.

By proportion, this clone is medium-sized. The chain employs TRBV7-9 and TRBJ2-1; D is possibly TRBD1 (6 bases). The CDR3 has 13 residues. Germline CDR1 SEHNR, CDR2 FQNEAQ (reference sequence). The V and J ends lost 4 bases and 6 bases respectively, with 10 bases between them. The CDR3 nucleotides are TGTGCCAGCAGCTATGTACAGGGCAATGAGCAGTTCTTC. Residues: CASSYVQGNEQFF.

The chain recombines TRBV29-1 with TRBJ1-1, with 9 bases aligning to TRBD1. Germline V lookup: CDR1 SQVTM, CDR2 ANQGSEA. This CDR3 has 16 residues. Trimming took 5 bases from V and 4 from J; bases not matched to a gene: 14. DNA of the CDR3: TGCAGCGTTACCAAACCGGGACAGGGCTCCCCCACTGAAGCTTTCTTT. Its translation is CSVTKPGQGSPTEAFF.

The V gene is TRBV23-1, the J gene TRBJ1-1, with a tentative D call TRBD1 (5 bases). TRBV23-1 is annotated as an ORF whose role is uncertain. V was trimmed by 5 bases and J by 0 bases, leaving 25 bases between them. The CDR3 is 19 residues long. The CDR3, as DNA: TGCGCCAGCAGTAGAGGAGTGGGGCCAGGTGGAGACATGAACACTGAAGCTTTCTTT. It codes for CASSRGVGPGGDMNTEAFF.

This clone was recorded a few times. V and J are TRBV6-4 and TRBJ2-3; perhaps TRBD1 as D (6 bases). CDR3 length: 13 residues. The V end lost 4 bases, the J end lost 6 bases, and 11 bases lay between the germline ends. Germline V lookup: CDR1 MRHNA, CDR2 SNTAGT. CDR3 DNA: TGTGCCAGCAGTGCCCAGGGGAAGGATACGCAGTATTTT. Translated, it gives CASSAQGKDTQYF.

This CDR3 is CASSYTSGGTTDTQYF. Here the CDR3 DNA reads TGTGCCAGCAGCTATACTAGCGGGGGGACGACAGATACGCAGTATTTT. This chain joins TRBV4-2 and TRBJ2-3; the match to TRBD2 covers 12 bases. CDR1 and CDR2 (germline): LGHNA, YNFKEQ. J lost 3 bases, V lost 5 bases, and 6 bases had no gene match. The CDR3 totals 16 residues.

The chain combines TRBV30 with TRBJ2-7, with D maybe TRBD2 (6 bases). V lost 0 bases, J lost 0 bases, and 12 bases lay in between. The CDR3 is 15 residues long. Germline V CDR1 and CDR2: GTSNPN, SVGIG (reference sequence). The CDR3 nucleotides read TGTGCCTGGAGTGTACCCCGGGAGATCTCCTACGAGCAGTACTTC. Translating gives CAWSVPREISYEQYF.

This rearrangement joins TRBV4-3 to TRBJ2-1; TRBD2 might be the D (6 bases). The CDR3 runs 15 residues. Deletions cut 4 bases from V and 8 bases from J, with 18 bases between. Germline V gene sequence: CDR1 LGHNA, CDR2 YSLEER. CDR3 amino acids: CASSRVSAGTDEQFF. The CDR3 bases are TGCGCCAGCAGCCGGGTCTCTGCGGGGACGGATGAGCAGTTCTTC.

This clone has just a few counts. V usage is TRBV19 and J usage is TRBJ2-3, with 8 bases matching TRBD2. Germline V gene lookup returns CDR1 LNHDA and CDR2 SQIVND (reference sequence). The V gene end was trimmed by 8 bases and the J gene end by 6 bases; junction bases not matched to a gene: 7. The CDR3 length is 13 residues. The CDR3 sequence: CASQTGGSDTQYF. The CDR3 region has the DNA TGTGCCAGTCAAACGGGGGGGTCGGATACGCAGTATTTT. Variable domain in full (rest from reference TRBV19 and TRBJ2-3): DGGITQSPKYLFRKEGQNVTLSCEQNLNHDAMYWYRQDPGQGLRLIYYSQIVNDFQKGDIAEGYSVSREKKESFPLTVTSAQKNPTAFYLCASQTGGSDTQYFGPGTRLTVL.

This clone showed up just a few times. The CDR3 region is CASSDFGGAGDEQYF. In DNA form, the CDR3 reads TGTGCCAGCAGTGATTTCGGGGGGGCTGGAGACGAGCAGTACTTC. The gene calls are TRBV13 and TRBJ2-7, with 8 bases that match TRBD2. Germline V CDR1 and CDR2: PRHDT, FYEKMQ (reference sequence). J lost 5 bases, V lost 6 bases, and 12 bases had no gene match. The CDR3 contains 15 residues.

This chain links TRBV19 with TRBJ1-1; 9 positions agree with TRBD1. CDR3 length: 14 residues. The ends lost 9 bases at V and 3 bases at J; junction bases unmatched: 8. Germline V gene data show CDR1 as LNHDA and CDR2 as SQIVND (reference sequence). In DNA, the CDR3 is TGTGCCAGCACCGCCGGGACAGGGTACACTGAAGCTTTCTTT. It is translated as CASTAGTGYTEAFF.

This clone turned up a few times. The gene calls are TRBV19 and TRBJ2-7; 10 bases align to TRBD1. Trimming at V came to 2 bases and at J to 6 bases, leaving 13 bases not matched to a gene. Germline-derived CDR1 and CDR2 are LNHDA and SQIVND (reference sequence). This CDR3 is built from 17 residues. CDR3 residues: CASSITSGTGALGEQYF. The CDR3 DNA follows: TGTGCCAGTAGTATAACCTCCGGGACAGGGGCGCTGGGCGAGCAGTACTTC.

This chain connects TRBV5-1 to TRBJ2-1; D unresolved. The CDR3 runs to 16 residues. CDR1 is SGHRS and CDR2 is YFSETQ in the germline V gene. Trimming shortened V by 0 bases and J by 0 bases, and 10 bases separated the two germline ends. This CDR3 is CASSLVQPSSYNEQFF. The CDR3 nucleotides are TGCGCCAGCAGCTTGGTGCAGCCTAGCTCCTACAATGAGCAGTTCTTC.

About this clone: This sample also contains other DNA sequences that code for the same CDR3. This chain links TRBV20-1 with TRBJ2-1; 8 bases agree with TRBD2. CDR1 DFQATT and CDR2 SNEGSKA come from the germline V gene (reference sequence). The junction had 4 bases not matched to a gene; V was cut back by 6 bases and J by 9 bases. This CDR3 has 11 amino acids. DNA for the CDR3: TGCAGTGCCAGTGCGGGGGGTGAGCAGTTCTTC. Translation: CSASAGGEQFF.

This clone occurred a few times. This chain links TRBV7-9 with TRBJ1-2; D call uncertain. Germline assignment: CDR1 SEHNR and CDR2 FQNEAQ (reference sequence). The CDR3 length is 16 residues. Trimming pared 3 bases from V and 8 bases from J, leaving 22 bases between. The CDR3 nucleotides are TGTGCCAGCAGCTTGACCCAGACTACACCAACCCAAGGCTACACCTTC. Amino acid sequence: CASSLTQTTPTQGYTF.